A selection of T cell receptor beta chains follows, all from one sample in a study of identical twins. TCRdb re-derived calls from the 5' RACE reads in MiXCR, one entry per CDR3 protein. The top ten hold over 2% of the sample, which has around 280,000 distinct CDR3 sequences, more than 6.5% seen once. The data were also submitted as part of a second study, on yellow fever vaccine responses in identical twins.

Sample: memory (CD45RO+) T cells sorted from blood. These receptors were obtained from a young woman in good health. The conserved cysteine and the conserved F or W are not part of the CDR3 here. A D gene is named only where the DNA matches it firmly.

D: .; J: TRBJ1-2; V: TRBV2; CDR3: ASRNNPGLPNYGYT
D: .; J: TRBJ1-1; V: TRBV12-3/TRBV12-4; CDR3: ASSLLSGNTEAF
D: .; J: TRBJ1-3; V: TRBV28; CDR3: ASNQGLNRNTIY
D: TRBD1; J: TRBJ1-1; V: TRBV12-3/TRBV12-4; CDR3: ASSLSQGAGTEAF
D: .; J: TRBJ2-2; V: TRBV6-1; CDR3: ASTIRDGMGGELF
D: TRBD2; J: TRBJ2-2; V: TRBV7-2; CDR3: ASSLLPGLPNTGELF
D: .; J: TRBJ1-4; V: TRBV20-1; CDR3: SARESRGLNEKLF
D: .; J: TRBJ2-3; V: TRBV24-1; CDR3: ATSPWDSGVTDTQY
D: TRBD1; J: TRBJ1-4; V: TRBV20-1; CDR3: SGRGTEYEKLF
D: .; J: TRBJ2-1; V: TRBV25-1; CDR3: ASSAGRSSYNEQF